The source of this T cell receptor (beta chain) is a study of T cell changes during pregnancy in multiple sclerosis. The repertoire was sequenced with immunoSEQ multiplex PCR; TCRdb's copy has only in-frame clones and lacks some. There are over 40,000 clones in the sample; around 90% occur only once, and approximately 0.27% lies in the top ten. Germline loops: CDR1 SQVTM, CDR2 ANQGSEA. V shed 4 bases and J 2 bases; nucleotides not matched to a gene: 10. This CDR3 has 18 amino acids. The rearrangement uses TRBV29-1 and TRBJ2-6; TRBD1 agrees at 11 bases. The starting material was CD4+ T cells from peripheral blood mononuclear cells, obtained in the second trimester of pregnancy. This sequence originates from a female donor with multiple sclerosis, enrolled in a pregnancy study. CDR3 in DNA: TGCAGCGTTGCCGGGACAGGGGGTCCTTCCCCTGGGGCCAACGTCCTGACTTTC. It codes for CSVAGTGGPSPGANVLTF.